This T cell receptor (beta chain) was identified in a study of cytotoxic CD8 clonotypes in ibrutinib-treated CLL. Study-level background: A mean of about 240,000 productive templates and about 88,000 productive rearrangements was obtained per sample. General study findings and limits: Clonality increased at ibrutinib response, then returned toward baseline at progression.

Investigators sourced approximately 2.1 micrograms of genomic DNA from cryopreserved PBMCs for TCR beta libraries. On this clone itself: Its antigen is not known.

The repertoire was sequenced with immunoSEQ multiplex PCR; TCRdb's copy has only in-frame clones and lacks some. The profile covers almost 45,000 clones, with nearly 70% appearing a single time and about 14% taken by the ten largest. V was trimmed by 4 bases and J by 1 base, leaving 11 bases between them. Germline CDR1 SGHTS, CDR2 YDEGEE. The CDR3 loop spans 14 amino acids. Sample: PBMCs, taken after 12 months of ibrutinib treatment. This sequence originates from a human donor with chronic lymphocytic leukemia. The chain links TRBV5-8 to TRBJ2-5, with D hard to call. The DNA of the CDR3 is TGTGCCAGCAGCCGAGGTCTCGCCCAAGAGACCCAGTACTTC. The encoded protein is CASSRGLAQETQYF.